This T cell receptor beta chain originates from a study of blood T cell repertoires in COVID-19. The sample holds a few counts of this clone. In the authors' methods: Amplification of reference gene primers provided the estimated nucleated cell counts. Profiling relied on immunoSEQ multiplex PCR, and the TCRdb table lists in-frame clones only, not all of them. The V and J calls and clone size are taken from that table; D and trimming were inferred from the DNA. Of 200,000 to 250,000 clones listed, around nine tenths were seen once; the top ten hold 4% to 6%. Trimming took 4 bases from V and 8 from J, leaving 14 bases between them. This CDR3 is 13 amino acids long. The germline V gene encodes CDR1 MGHDK and CDR2 SYGVNS.

The sequenced material came from peripheral blood. This sequence was found in a woman in her forties with acute or convalescent COVID-19. The chain joins TRBV25-1 to TRBJ1-2; D perhaps matches TRBD1 (6 bases). The CDR3 loop is CASSARQAEGYTF. CDR3 DNA sequence: TGTGCCAGCAGTGCTCGACAGGCCGAGGGCTACACCTTC.